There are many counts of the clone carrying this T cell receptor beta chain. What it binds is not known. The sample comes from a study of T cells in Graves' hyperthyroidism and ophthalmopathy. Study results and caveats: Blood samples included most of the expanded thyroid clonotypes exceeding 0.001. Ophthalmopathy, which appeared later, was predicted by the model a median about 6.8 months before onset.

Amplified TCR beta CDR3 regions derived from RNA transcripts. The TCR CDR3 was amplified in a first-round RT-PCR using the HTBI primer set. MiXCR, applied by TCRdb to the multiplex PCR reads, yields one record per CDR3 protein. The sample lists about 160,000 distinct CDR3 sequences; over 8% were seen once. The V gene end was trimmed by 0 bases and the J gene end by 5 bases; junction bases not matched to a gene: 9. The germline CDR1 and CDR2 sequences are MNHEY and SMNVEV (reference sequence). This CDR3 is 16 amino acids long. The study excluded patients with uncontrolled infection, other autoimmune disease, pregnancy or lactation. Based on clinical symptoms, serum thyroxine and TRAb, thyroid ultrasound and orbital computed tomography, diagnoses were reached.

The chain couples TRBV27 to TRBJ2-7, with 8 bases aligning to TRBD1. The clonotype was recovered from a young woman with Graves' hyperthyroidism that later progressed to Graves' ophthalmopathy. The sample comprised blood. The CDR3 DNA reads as TGTGCCAGCAGTTTATCCTGGACAGGGTTATTCGACGAGCAGTACTTC. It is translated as CASSLSWTGLFDEQYF.